Sequencing of this T cell receptor (beta chain) was carried out in a study of blood T cells in healthy people across ages. As to this clonotype: Its antigen remains unidentified.

This CDR3 is 16 amino acids long. Germline V gives CDR1 SGHRS, CDR2 YFSETQ. Trimming took 3 bases from V and 5 from J; bases not matched to a gene: 10. Then a second PCR, running roughly 7 to 12 cycles, was carried out with a sample-barcoded 5' primer and a J-beta primer mix. Using its own MiXCR run on the 5' RACE reads, TCRdb lists one record per CDR3 protein. There are fewer than 900,000 distinct CDR3 sequences in the sample; around 49% occur only once, and 25% to 35% lies in the top ten. Study-wide findings and caveats: Diversity estimates drawn from one million T cells were deemed underestimates.

Sequencing was done on a sample of blood. This sequence joins TRBV5-1 and TRBJ1-5, with 8 bases fitting TRBD1. This TCR derives from a woman aged 60-75 years in good health. The CDR3 region is CASSYDPTGGHQPQHF. The DNA of the CDR3 is TGCGCCAGCAGCTACGACCCCACAGGGGGTCATCAGCCCCAGCATTTT.